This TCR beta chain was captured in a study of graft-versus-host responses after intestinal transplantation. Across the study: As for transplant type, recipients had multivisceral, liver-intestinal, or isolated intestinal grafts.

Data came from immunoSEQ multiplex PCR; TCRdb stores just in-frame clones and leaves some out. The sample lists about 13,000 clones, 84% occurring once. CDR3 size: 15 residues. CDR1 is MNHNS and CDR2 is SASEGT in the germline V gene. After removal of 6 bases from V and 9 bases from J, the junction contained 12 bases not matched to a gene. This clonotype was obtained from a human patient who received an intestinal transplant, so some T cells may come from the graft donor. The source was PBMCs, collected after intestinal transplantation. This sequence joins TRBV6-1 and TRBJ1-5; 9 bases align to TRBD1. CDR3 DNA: TGTGCCAGCAGACCCGGGACAGGGCCCTTGGGGCCCCAGCATTTT. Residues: CASRPGTGPLGPQHF.